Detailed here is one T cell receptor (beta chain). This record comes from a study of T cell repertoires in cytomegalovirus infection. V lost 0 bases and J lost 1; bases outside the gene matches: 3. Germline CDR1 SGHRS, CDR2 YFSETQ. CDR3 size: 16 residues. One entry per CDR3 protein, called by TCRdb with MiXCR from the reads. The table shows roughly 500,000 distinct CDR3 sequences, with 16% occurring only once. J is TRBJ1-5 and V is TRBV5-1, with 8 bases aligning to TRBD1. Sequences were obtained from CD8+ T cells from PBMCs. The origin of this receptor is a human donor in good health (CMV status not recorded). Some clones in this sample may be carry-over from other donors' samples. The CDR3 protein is CASSLGTGNSNQPQHF. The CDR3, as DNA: TGCGCCAGCAGCTTGGGGACAGGGAACAGCAATCAGCCCCAGCATTTT.